This paragraph reports one T cell receptor beta chain. Assay: immunoSEQ multiplex PCR; the TCRdb copy retains only in-frame clones and omits some. The sample comprises about 380,000 clones, around 84% of which are singletons, and more than 0.95% rests with the top ten. This specimen belongs to a study of blood T cell repertoires in COVID-19. Across the study: Sample material is recorded as cDNA or gDNA derived from T cells, B-cell-depleted T cells, or PBMCs.

The CDR3 is 14 residues long. The V gene lost 4 bases and the J gene lost 7 bases, with 16 bases spanning the gap. This TCR was sampled from a human donor with acute or convalescent COVID-19. The donor label of this sample is uncertain. V and J are TRBV23-1 and TRBJ2-5; a weak D match, TRBD2 (5 bases). TRBV23-1 is an open reading frame, and its role is uncertain. Specimen: peripheral blood. DNA of the CDR3: TGCGCCAGCAGTCGATACTGGAGGATAGGGACCCAGTACTTC. This translates into CASSRYWRIGTQYF.